Listed below are T cell receptor beta chains from one sample, sequenced in a study of persistence of HIV-infected CD4 T cells. These receptors have no known antigen. This table comes from immunoSEQ multiplex PCR, and its TCRdb copy is limited to in-frame clones, with some not included. The sample has 35,000 to 40,000 clones, roughly 89% seen once. The sample consisted of CD4+ T cells sorted from PBMCs after approximately 18-hour stimulation, taken from a patient who received antiretroviral therapy. The source of these receptors is an adult man with HIV who was CMV-seropositive. The CDR3 runs from the conserved cysteine through the conserved F or W. The order of the fields is clone size, D gene, J gene, V gene, CDR3 protein, CDR3 DNA. A D gene is named only where the DNA matches it firmly. Some rows have no size entry. The others give once, few or many, or a class for an expanded clone.

-	-	TRBJ2-7	TRBV19	CASSIRQAVNEQYF	TGTGCCAGTAGTATCCGACAGGCGGTAAACGAGCAGTACTTC
-	TRBD1	TRBJ2-1	TRBV11-3	CASSADRGNEQFF	TGTGCCAGCAGCGCTGACAGGGGTAATGAGCAGTTCTTC
-	-	TRBJ2-5	TRBV11-2	CASSSSGPRETQYF	TGTGCCAGCAGCTCTTCAGGGCCGCGGGAGACCCAGTACTTC
-	-	TRBJ1-6	TRBV6-5	CASVRAGNSPLHF	TGTGCCAGCGTCAGGGCTGGGAATTCACCCCTCCACTTT
-	TRBD2	TRBJ2-1	TRBV10-2	CASKAGGPNEQFF	TGCGCCAGCAAAGCGGGGGGGCCCAATGAGCAGTTCTTC
once	TRBD2	TRBJ2-2	TRBV6-2/TRBV6-3	CASSQTSGNTGELFF	TGTGCCAGCAGTCAGACTAGCGGGAACACCGGGGAGCTGTTTTTT
-	TRBD1	TRBJ2-4	TRBV7-6	CASSPWTGDGNIQYF	TGTGCCAGCAGCCCCTGGACAGGGGATGGAAACATTCAGTACTTC
-	-	TRBJ1-2	TRBV15	CATSRDRAEWNYGYTF	TGTGCCACCAGCCGAGACCGGGCCGAATGGAACTATGGCTACACCTTC
-	TRBD1	TRBJ1-1	TRBV27	CASSSNRGLTEAFF	TGTGCCAGCAGTTCAAACAGGGGACTCACTGAAGCTTTCTTT
-	-	TRBJ1-1	TRBV12-3/TRBV12-4	CASSFVGKTEAFF	TGTGCCAGCAGTTTCGTGGGGAAGACTGAAGCTTTCTTT
-	TRBD1	TRBJ2-6	TRBV18	CASADRSGANVLTF	TGTGCCAGCGCGGACAGGTCTGGGGCCAACGTCCTGACTTTC
-	TRBD2	TRBJ2-1	TRBV7-9	CASTPIGLAGAVSAYNEQFF	TGTGCCAGCACCCCGATCGGACTAGCGGGAGCCGTCAGTGCTTACAATGAGCAGTTCTTC